These T cell receptor beta chains were read from a single sample in a study of regulatory T cells in long-lasting Graves disease. MiXCR was run by TCRdb on the multiplex PCR reads, yielding one entry per CDR3 protein. This sample yields around 250,000 distinct CDR3 sequences, of which around 20% are seen a single time; 14% belongs to the top ten. Source: peripheral blood mononuclear cells (PBMCs), taken at new diagnosis, from a patient treated with antithyroid drugs. The source of these receptors is a female donor with Graves disease. Each CDR3 is given with its conserved first and last residue. The order of the fields is clone size, D gene, J gene, V gene, CDR3 protein, CDR3 DNA. D genes are given only for firm matches. Some rows have no size entry. The others give once, few or many, or a class for an expanded clone.

few | - | TRBJ1-5 | TRBV7-2 | CASSTTGNQPQHF | TGTGCCAGCAGCACGACTGGGAATCAGCCCCAGCATTTT
many | - | TRBJ2-7 | TRBV5-1 | CASSLAADSYEQYF | TGTGCCAGCAGCTTGGCCGCGGACTCCTACGAGCAGTACTTC
- | TRBD2 | TRBJ2-1 | TRBV7-2 | CASSLGTSGIRRSYNEQFF | TGTGCCAGCAGCTTAGGGACTAGCGGGATAAGAAGGTCCTACAATGAGCAGTTCTTC
- | - | TRBJ2-1 | TRBV2 | CASSEGGMSSYNEQFF | TGTGCCAGCAGTGAAGGTGGAATGAGCTCCTACAATGAGCAGTTCTTC
many | - | TRBJ2-3 | TRBV7-9 | CASRSQTSTDTQYF | TGTGCGAGCAGGTCACAAACTAGCACAGATACGCAGTATTTT
few | - | TRBJ1-4 | TRBV20-1 | CSARTPGGEKLFF | TGCAGTGCCAGAACCCCGGGAGGTGAAAAACTGTTTTTT
many | - | TRBJ2-1 | TRBV6-1 | CASRAGGRNEQFF | TGTGCCAGCAGAGCCGGGGGCCGGAATGAGCAGTTCTTC
- | - | TRBJ2-3 | TRBV6-2/TRBV6-3 | CASSYRRADTQYF | TGTGCCAGCAGTTACCGAAGGGCAGATACGCAGTATTTT
once | TRBD2 | TRBJ2-1 | TRBV6-2/TRBV6-3 | CASSYLAASYNEQFF | TGTGCCAGCAGTTATCTAGCGGCCTCCTACAATGAGCAGTTCTTC
many | TRBD2 | TRBJ2-1 | TRBV18 | CASSPQAGGNEQFF | TGTGCCAGCTCACCCCAAGCGGGAGGCAATGAGCAGTTCTTC
- | TRBD2 | TRBJ2-7 | TRBV20-1 | CSAIRTSGSYEQYF | TGCAGTGCTATTCGGACTAGCGGCTCCTACGAGCAGTACTTC
once | - | TRBJ2-1 | TRBV7-8 | CASSPQPPEQFF | TGTGCCAGCAGCCCGCAGCCCCCAGAGCAGTTCTTC
- | - | TRBJ2-3 | TRBV7-2 | CASSSVGDGTDTQYF | TGTGCCAGCAGCTCAGTAGGGGATGGCACAGATACGCAGTATTTT
many | - | TRBJ2-7 | TRBV7-2 | CASSLEGLGYEQYF | TGTGCCAGCAGCTTAGAGGGGTTGGGCTACGAGCAGTACTTC
many | - | TRBJ1-1 | TRBV5-1 | CASSTGHQNTEAFF | TGCGCCAGCAGCACGGGACACCAGAACACTGAAGCTTTCTTT
many | - | TRBJ1-2 | TRBV28 | CASSSVGGYTF | TGTGCCAGCAGTTCAGTTGGAGGCTACACCTTC
many | TRBD1 | TRBJ2-5 | TRBV11-2 | CASSLGQGAQETQYF | TGCGCCAGCAGCCTTGGACAGGGGGCTCAAGAGACCCAGTACTTC
- | - | TRBJ2-1 | TRBV27 | CASSPPRGSYNEQFF | TGTGCCAGCAGCCCACCCCGGGGCTCCTACAATGAGCAGTTCTTC
- | TRBD1 | TRBJ2-5 | TRBV2 | CASWGQGDRVRETQYF | TGTGCCAGCTGGGGGCAAGGGGACAGGGTACGAGAGACCCAGTACTTC
many | TRBD1 | TRBJ1-2 | TRBV20-1 | CSAFQGGKGYTF | TGCAGTGCGTTTCAGGGGGGTAAAGGCTACACCTTC